The 11 T cell receptor beta chains below all came from one sample that was sequenced in a study of blood T cell repertoires in COVID-19. Profiled with immunoSEQ multiplex PCR; TCRdb holds only in-frame clones, not every one. The sample lists roughly 77,000 clones; 65% to 80% were seen once. The sample was peripheral blood. The receptors were gathered from a man aged 55 to 70 with active or convalescent COVID-19.

This clone has more than one count but fewer than ten. This rearrangement joins TRBV3-1 (or the pseudogene TRBV3-2) to TRBJ1-6, with D possibly TRBD1 on 6 matching bases. Germline V gives CDR1 LGHDT, CDR2 YNNKEL (reference sequence). V was trimmed by 0 bases and J by 6 bases, leaving 15 bases between them. CDR3 size: 17 residues. The CDR3 is CASSQDLLGAANSPLHF. CDR3 bases: TGTGCCAGCAGCCAAGACCTCCTGGGGGCGGCTAATTCACCCCTCCACTTT.

The V call is TRBV28, the J call TRBJ2-1; 10 bases map to TRBD2. Unmatched junction bases numbered 5, after V lost 3 bases and J lost 6 bases. CDR3 length: 15 residues. Germline V gene lookup returns CDR1 MDHEN and CDR2 SYDVKM. The CDR3 coding sequence is TGTGCCAGCAGTTTGGCTAGCGGGGGCCCCAATGAGCAGTTCTTC. As protein: CASSLASGGPNEQFF.

This clone has just a few counts. The chain combines TRBV3-1 (or the pseudogene TRBV3-2) with TRBJ2-7; TRBD2 matches 12 bases. The CDR3 is 18 amino acids. The germline gives CDR1 LGHDT, CDR2 YNNKEL (reference sequence). Germline trimming cut 1 base from V and 2 bases from J; bases unmatched to any gene: 9. This CDR3 reads CASSQALLAGGRPYEQYF. As DNA, the CDR3 is TGTGCCAGCAGCCAAGCGTTACTAGCGGGGGGCCGTCCCTACGAGCAGTACTTC.

The chain combines TRBV18 with TRBJ1-5; D may be TRBD1 (6 bases). V shed 2 bases and J shed 5 bases, with 10 bases lying between them. This CDR3 has 14 residues. Per the germline V gene, CDR1 is KGHSH and CDR2 is LQKENI. CDR3 in amino acids: CASSPDRSYQPQHF. CDR3 in DNA: TGTGCCAGCTCACCAGACAGGAGTTATCAGCCCCAGCATTTT.

This sequence joins TRBV6-2 or TRBV6-3 and TRBJ1-2; D is undetermined. V dropped 0 bases and J dropped 2 bases, with 13 bases sitting between them. The V gene's germline CDR1 is MNHEY and CDR2 SVGEGT. This CDR3 spans 16 amino acids. CDR3 region: CASSYSTSSWNYGYTF. In DNA form, the CDR3 reads TGTGCCAGCAGTTACTCGACTTCGTCCTGGAACTATGGCTACACCTTC.

J is TRBJ1-6 and V is TRBV28; 7 nucleotides agree with TRBD1. The junction had 7 bases not matched to a gene; V was cut back by 5 bases and J by 6 bases. Per germline, CDR1 MDHEN and CDR2 SYDVKM. CDR3 length equals 15 residues. CDR3 DNA sequence: TGTGCCAGCAGTCTCCTGACAGGGCCTAATTCACCCCTCCACTTT. Its protein product is CASSLLTGPNSPLHF.

This clone was seen just once. The J gene is TRBJ1-2, the V gene TRBV18; TRBD1 matches at 11 bases. Germline CDR1 is KGHSH and CDR2 is LQKENI. V lost 2 bases, J lost 4 bases, and 3 bases stayed unmatched. The CDR3 runs 15 residues. The CDR3 spells CASSPGTGGSYGYTF. CDR3 DNA sequence: TGTGCCAGCTCACCAGGGACAGGGGGTAGCTATGGCTACACCTTC.

A single count supports this clone. The chain links TRBV12-3 or TRBV12-4 to TRBJ2-7, with D possibly matching TRBD2 (5 bases). The V end was cut by 0 bases, the J end by 7 bases, with 10 bases between. There are 13 residues in the CDR3. For the CDR3, the DNA is TGTGCCAGCAGTTTAGCATTTACGGGGGAGCAGTACTTC. Translated, it gives CASSLAFTGEQYF.

This clone was detected once. V usage is TRBV7-3 and J usage is TRBJ2-3; D perhaps matches TRBD2 (5 bases). This CDR3 region has 12 residues. Germline CDR1 SGHTA, CDR2 FQGTGA. Trimming removed 5 bases at V and 8 bases at J, with 11 bases between. The CDR3 spells CASSPAAGTQYF. In DNA form, the CDR3 reads TGTGCCAGCAGCCCCGCCGCGGGTACGCAGTATTTT.

This clone was seen more than once but under ten times. This chain links TRBV5-6 with TRBJ2-1; TRBD2 might be the D (5 bases). Trimming removed 3 bases at V and 10 bases at J, with 11 bases between. Germline V CDR1 and CDR2: SGHDT, YYEEEE. The CDR3 length is 12 residues. The CDR3 region has the DNA TGTGCCAGCAGCTCGAGGGCCCTGGAGCAGTTCTTC. Its translation is CASSSRALEQFF.

The chain employs TRBV19 and TRBJ2-5; 9 bases line up with TRBD2. The germline gives CDR1 LNHDA, CDR2 SQIVND (reference sequence). This CDR3 has 15 residues. V lost 3 bases and J lost 4; bases outside the gene matches: 6. CDR3 DNA: TGTGCCAGTAGTATGACGCGGGGGGGCCTAGAGACCCAGTACTTC. Its protein is CASSMTRGGLETQYF.